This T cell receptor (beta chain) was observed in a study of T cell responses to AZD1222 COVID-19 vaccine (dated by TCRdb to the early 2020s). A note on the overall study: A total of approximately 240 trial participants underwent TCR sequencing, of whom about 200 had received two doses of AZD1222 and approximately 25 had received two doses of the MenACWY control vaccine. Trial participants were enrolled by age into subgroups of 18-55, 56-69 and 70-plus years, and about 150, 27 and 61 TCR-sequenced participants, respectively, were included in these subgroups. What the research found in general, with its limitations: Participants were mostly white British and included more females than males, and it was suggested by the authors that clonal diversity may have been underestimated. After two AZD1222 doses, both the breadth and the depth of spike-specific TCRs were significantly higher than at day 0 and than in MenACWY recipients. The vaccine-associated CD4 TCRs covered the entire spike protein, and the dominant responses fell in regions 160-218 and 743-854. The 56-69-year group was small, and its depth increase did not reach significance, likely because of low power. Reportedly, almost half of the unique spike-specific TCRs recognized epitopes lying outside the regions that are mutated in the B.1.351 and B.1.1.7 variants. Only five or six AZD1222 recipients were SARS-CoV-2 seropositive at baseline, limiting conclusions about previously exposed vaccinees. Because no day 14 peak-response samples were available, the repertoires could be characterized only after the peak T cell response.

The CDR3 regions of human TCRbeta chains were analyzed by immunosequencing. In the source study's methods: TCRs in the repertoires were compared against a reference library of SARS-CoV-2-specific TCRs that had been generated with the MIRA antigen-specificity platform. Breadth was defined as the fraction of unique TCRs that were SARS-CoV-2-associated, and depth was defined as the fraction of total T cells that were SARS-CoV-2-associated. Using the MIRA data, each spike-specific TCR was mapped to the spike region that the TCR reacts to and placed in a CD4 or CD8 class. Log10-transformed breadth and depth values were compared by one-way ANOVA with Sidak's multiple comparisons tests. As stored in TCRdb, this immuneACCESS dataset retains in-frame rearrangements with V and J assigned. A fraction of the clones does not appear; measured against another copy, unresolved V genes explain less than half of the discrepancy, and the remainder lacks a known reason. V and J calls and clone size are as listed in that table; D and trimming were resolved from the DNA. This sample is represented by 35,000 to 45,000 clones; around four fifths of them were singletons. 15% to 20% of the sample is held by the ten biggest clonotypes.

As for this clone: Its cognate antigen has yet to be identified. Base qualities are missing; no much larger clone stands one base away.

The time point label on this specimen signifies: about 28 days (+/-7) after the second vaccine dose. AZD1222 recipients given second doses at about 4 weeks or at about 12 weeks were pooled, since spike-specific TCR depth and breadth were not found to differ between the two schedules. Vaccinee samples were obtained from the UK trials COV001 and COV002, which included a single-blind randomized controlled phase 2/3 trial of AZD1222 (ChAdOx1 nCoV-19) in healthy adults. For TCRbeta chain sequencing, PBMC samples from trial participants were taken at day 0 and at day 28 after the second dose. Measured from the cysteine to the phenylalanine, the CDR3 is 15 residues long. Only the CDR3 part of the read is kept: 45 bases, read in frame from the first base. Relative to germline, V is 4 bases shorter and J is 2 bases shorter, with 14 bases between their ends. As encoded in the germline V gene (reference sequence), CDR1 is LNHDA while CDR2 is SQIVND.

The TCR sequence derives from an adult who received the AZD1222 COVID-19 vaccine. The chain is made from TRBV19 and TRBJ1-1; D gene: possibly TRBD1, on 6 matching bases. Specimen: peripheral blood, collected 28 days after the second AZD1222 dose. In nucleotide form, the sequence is TGTGCCAGTAGTACATCTCTGACAGGTAACACTGAAGCTTTCTTT. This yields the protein CASSTSLTGNTEAFF.